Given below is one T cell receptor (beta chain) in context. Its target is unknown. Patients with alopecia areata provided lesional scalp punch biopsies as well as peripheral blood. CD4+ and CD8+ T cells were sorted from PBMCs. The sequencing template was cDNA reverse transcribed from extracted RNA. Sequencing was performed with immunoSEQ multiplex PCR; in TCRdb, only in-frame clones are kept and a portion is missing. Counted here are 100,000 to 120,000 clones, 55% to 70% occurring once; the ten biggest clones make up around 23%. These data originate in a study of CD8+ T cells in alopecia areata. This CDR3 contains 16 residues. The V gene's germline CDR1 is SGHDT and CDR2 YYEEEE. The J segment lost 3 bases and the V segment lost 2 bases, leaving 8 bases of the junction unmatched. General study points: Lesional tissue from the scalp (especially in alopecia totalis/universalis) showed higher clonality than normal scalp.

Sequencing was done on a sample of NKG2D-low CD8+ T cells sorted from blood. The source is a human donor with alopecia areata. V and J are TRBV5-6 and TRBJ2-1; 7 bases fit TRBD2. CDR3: CASSLTAGESYNEQFF. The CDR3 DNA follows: TGTGCCAGCAGCTTAACGGCGGGAGAAAGCTACAATGAGCAGTTCTTC.